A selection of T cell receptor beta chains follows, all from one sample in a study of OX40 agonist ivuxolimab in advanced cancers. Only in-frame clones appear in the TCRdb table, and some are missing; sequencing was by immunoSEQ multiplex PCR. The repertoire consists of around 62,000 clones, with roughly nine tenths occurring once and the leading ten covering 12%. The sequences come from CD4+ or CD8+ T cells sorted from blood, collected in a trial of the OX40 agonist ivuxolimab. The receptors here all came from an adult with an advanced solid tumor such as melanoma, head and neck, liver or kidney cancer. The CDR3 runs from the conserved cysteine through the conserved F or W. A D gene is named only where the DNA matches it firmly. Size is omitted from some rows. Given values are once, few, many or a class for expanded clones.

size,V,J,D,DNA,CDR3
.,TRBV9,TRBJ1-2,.,TGTGCCAGCAGCGTAGGGTGGCGGTTCTATGGCTACACCTTC,CASSVGWRFYGYTF
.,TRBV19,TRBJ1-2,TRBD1,TGTGCCGGACTGGACAGGAACTATGGCTACACCTTC,CAGLDRNYGYTF
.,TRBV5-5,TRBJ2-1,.,TGTGCCAGCAGCTTGGTAACCAGCTCCTACAATGAGCAGTTCTTC,CASSLVTSSYNEQFF
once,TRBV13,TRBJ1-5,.,TGTGCCAGCAGCCTCCGGGGGGAAGCCCAGCATTTT,CASSLRGEAQHF
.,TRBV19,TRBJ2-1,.,TGTGCCAGTAGTAGGCAGGGGATTAATGAGCAGTTCTTC,CASSRQGINEQFF
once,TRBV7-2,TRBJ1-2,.,TGTGCCAGCAGCTTACGAGGCAGCGGCTACACCTTC,CASSLRGSGYTF
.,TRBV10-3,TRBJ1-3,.,TGTGCCACCAGCCCTTCGGGACGGGTCAGGGACACCATATATTTT,CATSPSGRVRDTIYF
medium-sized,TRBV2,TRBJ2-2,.,TGTGCCAGCAGTGGGCCAGGGGTGTTGGTCGGGGAGCTGTTTTTT,CASSGPGVLVGELFF
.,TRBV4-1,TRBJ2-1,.,TGCGCCAGCAGGTGGGGGGATGAGCAGTTCTTC,CASRWGDEQFF
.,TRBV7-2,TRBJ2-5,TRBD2,TGTGCCAGCAGCCAGGGACTAGCGGGAGGTTATGCAAGTCAAGAGACCCAGTACTTC,CASSQGLAGGYASQETQYF
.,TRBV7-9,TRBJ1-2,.,TGTGCCAGTAGGGGAACCGATGGCTACACCTTC,CASRGTDGYTF
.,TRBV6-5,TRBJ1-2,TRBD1,TGTGCCAGCAGTTACACCTCCGGGACAGACTATGGCTACACCTTC,CASSYTSGTDYGYTF
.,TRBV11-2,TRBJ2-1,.,TGTGCCAGCAGCTTCGGTCGGGAGCAGTTCTTC,CASSFGREQFF
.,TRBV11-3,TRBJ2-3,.,TGTGCCAGCAGCTTAGCAAAGAACACAGATACGCAGTATTTT,CASSLAKNTDTQYF
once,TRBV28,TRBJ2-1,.,TGTGCCAGCAGTCGTTTTAGCTCCTACAATGAGCAGTTCTTC,CASSRFSSYNEQFF
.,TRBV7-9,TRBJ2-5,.,TGTGCCAGCAGCGGGGTAGGGGGAGGAGAGACCCAGTACTTC,CASSGVGGGETQYF
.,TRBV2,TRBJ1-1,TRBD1,TGTGCCAGCAGTTCCGGCAGGGGGGTAAACACTGAAGCTTTCTTT,CASSSGRGVNTEAFF
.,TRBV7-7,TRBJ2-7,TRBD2,TGTGCTAGCCACCTAGAGGGCGGGACTAGCGGGAGGGACTCCTACGAGCAGTACTTC,CASHLEGGTSGRDSYEQYF
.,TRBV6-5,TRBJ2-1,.,TGTGCCAGCAGTCAAAGGCTGGAGGGGTACAATGAGCAGTTCTTC,CASSQRLEGYNEQFF
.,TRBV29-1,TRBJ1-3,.,TGCAGCGTCCTAGGGACGGAGAGCTCTGGAAACACCATATATTTT,CSVLGTESSGNTIYF
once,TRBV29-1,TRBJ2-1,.,TGCAGCGTCAAAAACGGAGAGGGGCGAGAGCAGTTCTTC,CSVKNGEGREQFF
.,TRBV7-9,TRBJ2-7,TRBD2,TGTGCCAGCAGCTTAACCAGCGGGAGGGCCCACGAGCAGTACTTC,CASSLTSGRAHEQYF
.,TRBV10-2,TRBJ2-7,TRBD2,TGCGCCAGCAGTGAACCCCGGCGGGAGTCGTCCCACGAGCAGTACTTC,CASSEPRRESSHEQYF
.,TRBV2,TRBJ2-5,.,TGTGCCAGCACCCCGCCCTTCGTAGAGACCCAGTACTTC,CASTPPFVETQYF
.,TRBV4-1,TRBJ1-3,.,TGCGCCAGCAGCCAAGAGGGAGGGGTCGACTCTGGAAACACCATATATTTT,CASSQEGGVDSGNTIYF
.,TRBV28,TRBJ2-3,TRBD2,TGTGCCAGCAGTTTACATCCTAGCGGGAGGTTTACAGATACGCAGTATTTT,CASSLHPSGRFTDTQYF
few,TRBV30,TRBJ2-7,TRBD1,TGTGCCTGGAGTGCTGGACAGGGGGTTCGGAACGAGCAGTACTTC,CAWSAGQGVRNEQYF
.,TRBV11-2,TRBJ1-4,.,TGTGCCAGCAGCCTCTCCGGGACCAGTAATGAAAAACTGTTTTTT,CASSLSGTSNEKLFF
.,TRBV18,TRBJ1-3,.,TGTGCCAGCTCCCCGGCGGACCGAGGAAACACCATATATTTT,CASSPADRGNTIYF
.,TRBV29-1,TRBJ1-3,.,TGCAGCGTTGACAGGGCAGACACCATATATTTT,CSVDRADTIYF
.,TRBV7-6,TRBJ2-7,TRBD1,TGTGCCAGCAGCCCGGGACAGGGTATTTACTACGAGCAGTACTTC,CASSPGQGIYYEQYF
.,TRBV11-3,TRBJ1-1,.,TGTGCCAGCAGCCTTTCGGTTAGCACTGAAGCTTTCTTT,CASSLSVSTEAFF
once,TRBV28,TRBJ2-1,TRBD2,TGTGCCAGCAGCGCTACTAGCGGGAGTAGGACCTACAATGAGCAGTTCTTC,CASSATSGSRTYNEQFF
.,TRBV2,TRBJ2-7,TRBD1,TGTGCAGGGGGCGTGAGCACCTACGAGCAGTACTTC,CAGGVSTYEQYF
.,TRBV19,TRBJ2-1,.,TGTGCCAGTAGTAATGAGGGTATCTCATACAATGAGCAGTTCTTC,CASSNEGISYNEQFF
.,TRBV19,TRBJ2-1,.,TGTGCCAGTAGTATACACAGTACGAATGAGCAGTTCTTC,CASSIHSTNEQFF
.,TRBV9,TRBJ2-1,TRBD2,TGTGCCAGCAATAGCGGGAGGGATAATGAGCAGTTCTTC,CASNSGRDNEQFF
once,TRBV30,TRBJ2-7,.,TGTGCCTGGAGCGACCCCGGGAGTCCTAACTCCTACGAGCAGTACTTC,CAWSDPGSPNSYEQYF
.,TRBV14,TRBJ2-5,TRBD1,TGTGCCAGCAGCCAAGATTTGGGACAGTATTATGTGACCCAGTACTTC,CASSQDLGQYYVTQYF
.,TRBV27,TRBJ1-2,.,TGTGCCAGCAGTTTTGGCGCGGGATACTATGGCTACACCTTC,CASSFGAGYYGYTF
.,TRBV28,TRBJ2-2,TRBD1,TGTGCCAGCAGTTTAGAGGGGGCTCTGAACACCGGGGAGCTGTTTTTT,CASSLEGALNTGELFF
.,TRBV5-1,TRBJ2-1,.,TGCGCCAGCAGCTTGGTCAGCGCGGATGAGCAGTTCTTC,CASSLVSADEQFF
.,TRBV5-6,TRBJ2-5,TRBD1,TGTGCCAGCAGTCCCGGGACAGGGGTTCGAGAGACCCAGTACTTC,CASSPGTGVRETQYF
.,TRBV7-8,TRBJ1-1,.,TGTGCCAGCAGCTTAGGACAGGAGAACACTGAAGCTTTCTTT,CASSLGQENTEAFF
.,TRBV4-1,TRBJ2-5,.,TGCGCCAGCAGCCAAGGAAGCGGGTCGGAGACCCAGTACTTC,CASSQGSGSETQYF
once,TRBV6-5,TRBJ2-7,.,TGTGCCAGCAGTTACGAACGGACGCACTACGAGCAGTACTTC,CASSYERTHYEQYF
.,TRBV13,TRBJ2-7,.,TGTGCCAGCAGCTTAGGCCGGGGCCCTCTGAACGAGCAGTACTTC,CASSLGRGPLNEQYF
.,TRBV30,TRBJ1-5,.,TGTGCCTGGAGTGACCCTACCGGGACACTTTATAGCAATCAGCCCCAGCATTTT,CAWSDPTGTLYSNQPQHF
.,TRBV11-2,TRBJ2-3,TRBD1,TGTGCCAGCAGCCTTCCTGACAGGGGCACAGATACGCAGTATTTT,CASSLPDRGTDTQYF
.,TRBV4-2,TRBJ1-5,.,TGTGCCAGCAGCCAAGATTGGGGTAGAGATCAGCCCCAGCATTTT,CASSQDWGRDQPQHF